This T cell receptor beta chain appears in the sequencing data of a study of OX40 agonist ivuxolimab in advanced cancers. Broader study findings: Not determined was the antigen specificity of the expanded peripheral T cells.

TCRdb keeps only in-frame clones here, not all; method: immunoSEQ multiplex PCR. The sample holds roughly 76,000 clones, more than 85% seen once. This clone appeared a few times. Its antigen is unknown. CDR3 size: 15 residues. Germline trimming cut 9 bases from V and 3 bases from J; bases unmatched to any gene: 11. The germline V gene encodes CDR1 MNHNS and CDR2 SASEGT. The clonotype originates from an adult with an advanced solid tumor such as melanoma, head and neck, liver or kidney cancer. The sample in question was CD4+ or CD8+ T cells sorted from blood, obtained in a trial of the OX40 agonist ivuxolimab. The chain is built from TRBV6-1 and TRBJ1-5, with TRBD1 identical over 7 bases. CDR3 sequence reads: CASDWTGGVNQPQHF. As DNA, the CDR3 is TGTGCCAGTGATTGGACAGGAGGGGTCAATCAGCCCCAGCATTTT.